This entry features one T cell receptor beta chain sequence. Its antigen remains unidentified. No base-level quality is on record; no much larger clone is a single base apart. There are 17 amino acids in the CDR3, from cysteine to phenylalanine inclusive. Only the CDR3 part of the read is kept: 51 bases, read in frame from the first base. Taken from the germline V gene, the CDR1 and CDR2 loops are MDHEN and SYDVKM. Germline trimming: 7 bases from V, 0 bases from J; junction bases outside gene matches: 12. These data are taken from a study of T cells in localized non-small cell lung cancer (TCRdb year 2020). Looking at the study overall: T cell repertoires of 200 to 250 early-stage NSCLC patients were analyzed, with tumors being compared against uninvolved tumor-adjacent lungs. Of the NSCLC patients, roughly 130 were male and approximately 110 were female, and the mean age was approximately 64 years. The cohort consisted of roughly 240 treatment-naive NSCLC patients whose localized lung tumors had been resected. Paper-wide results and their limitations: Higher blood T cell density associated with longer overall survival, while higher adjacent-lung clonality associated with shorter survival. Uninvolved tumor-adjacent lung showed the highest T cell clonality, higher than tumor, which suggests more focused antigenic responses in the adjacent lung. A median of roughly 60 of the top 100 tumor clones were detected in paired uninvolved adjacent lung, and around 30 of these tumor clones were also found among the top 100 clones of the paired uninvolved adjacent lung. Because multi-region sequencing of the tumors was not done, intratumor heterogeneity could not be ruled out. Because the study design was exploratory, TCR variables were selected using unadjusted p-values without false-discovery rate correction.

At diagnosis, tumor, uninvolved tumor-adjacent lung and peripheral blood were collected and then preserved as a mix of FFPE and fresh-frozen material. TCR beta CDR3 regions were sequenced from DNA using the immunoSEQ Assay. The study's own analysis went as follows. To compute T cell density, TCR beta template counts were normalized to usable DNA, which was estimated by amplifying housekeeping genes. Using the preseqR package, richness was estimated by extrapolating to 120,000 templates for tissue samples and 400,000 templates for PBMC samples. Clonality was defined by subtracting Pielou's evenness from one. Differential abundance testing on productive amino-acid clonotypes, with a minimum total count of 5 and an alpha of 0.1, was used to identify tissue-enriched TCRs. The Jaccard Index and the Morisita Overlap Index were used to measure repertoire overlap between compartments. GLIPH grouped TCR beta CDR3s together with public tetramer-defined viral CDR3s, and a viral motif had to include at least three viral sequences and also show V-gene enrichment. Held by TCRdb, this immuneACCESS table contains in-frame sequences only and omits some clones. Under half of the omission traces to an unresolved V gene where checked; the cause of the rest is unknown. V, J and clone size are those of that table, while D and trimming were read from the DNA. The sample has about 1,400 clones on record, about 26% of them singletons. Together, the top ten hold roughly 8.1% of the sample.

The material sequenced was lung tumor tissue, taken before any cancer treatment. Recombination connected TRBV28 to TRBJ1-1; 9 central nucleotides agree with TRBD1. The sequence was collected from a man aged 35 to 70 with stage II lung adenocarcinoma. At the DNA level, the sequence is TGTGCCAGCACCTCAATCCCGGGACAGGGTATGAACACTGAAGCTTTCTTT. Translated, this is CASTSIPGQGMNTEAFF.